This T cell receptor (beta chain) was recorded in a study of blood T cell repertoires in COVID-19. Per the original methods: Estimated nucleated cell counts came from reference gene primer amplification. Using immunoSEQ multiplex PCR, the repertoire was profiled, and TCRdb retains in-frame clones only, with some absent. V and J calls and clone size come straight from that table; D and trimming were deduced from the DNA. The data hold around 250,000 clones, with 83% observed a single time. J was trimmed by 1 base and V by 3 bases; bases with no gene match: 15. Germline CDR1 and CDR2: SGDLS and YYNGEE. This CDR3 has 20 amino acids.

This receptor was identified in a man aged 60-69 years who had recovered from COVID-19. The chain joins TRBV9 to TRBJ2-3; 12 nucleotides agree with TRBD1. Input material: peripheral blood. The CDR3 here is CASSATGQGAFSLGTDTQYF. For the CDR3, the DNA is TGTGCCAGCAGCGCCACGGGACAGGGGGCCTTCTCTCTGGGCACAGATACGCAGTATTTT.